This T cell receptor beta chain is drawn from a study of OX40 agonist ivuxolimab in advanced cancers. Study-wide background: Of the patients, three showed partial responses, one with hepatocellular carcinoma and two with cutaneous melanoma.

Patients with autoimmune history or systemic immunosuppression were excluded. Sequenced by immunoSEQ multiplex PCR; TCRdb stores in-frame clones only, minus some. The sample contains about 48,000 clones, approximately 83% of which appear only once. General study findings and limits: Compared with CD4+, CD8+ T cells on average had more expanded clones.

A note on this clone: The antigen is unknown.

This CDR3 comprises 14 residues. Germline V CDR1 and CDR2: LNHDA, SQIVND (reference sequence). Losses at the gene ends were 6 bases for V and 6 bases for J; bases not matched to a gene: 2. The chain joins TRBV19 to TRBJ1-4; TRBD1 matches 12 bases. This specimen consisted of CD4+ or CD8+ T cells sorted from blood, obtained in a trial of the OX40 agonist ivuxolimab. The source is an adult with an advanced solid tumor such as melanoma, head and neck, liver or kidney cancer. CDR3 amino acids: CASRGTGGYEKLFF. CDR3 nucleotides: TGTGCCAGTAGAGGGACAGGGGGCTATGAAAAACTGTTTTTT.